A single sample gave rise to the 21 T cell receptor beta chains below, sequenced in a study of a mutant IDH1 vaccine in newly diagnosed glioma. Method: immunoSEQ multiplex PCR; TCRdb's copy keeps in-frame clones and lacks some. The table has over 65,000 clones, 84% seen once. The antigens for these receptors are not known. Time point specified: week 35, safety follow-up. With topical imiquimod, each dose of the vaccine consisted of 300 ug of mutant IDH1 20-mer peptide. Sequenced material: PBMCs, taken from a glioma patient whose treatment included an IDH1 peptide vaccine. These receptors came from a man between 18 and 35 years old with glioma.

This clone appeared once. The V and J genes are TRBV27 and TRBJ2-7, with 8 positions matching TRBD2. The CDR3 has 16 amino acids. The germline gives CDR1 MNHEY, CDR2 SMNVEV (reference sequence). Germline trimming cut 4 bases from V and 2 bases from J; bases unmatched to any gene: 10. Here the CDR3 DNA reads TGTGCCAGCAGTTCCCTCTTTAGCGGGGCCCCCTACGAGCAGTACTTC. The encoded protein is CASSSLFSGAPYEQYF.

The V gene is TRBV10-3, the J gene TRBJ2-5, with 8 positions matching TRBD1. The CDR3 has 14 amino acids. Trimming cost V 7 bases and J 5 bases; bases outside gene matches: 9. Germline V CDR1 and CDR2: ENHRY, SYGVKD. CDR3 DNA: TGTGCCATCACCAGGGGGCTAGCCGGGGAGACCCAGTACTTC. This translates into CAITRGLAGETQYF.

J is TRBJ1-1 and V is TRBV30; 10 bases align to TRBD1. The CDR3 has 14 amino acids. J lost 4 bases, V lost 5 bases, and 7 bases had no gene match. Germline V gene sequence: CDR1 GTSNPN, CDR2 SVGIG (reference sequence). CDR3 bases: TGTGCCTGGGCTTCCAGGGACAGGGGCACTGAAGCTTTCTTT. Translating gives CAWASRDRGTEAFF.

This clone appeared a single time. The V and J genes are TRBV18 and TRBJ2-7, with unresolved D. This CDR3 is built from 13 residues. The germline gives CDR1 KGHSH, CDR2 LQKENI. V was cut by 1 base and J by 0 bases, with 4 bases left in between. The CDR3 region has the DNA TGTGCCAGCTCACCACAGTTCTCCTACGAGCAGTACTTC. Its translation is CASSPQFSYEQYF.

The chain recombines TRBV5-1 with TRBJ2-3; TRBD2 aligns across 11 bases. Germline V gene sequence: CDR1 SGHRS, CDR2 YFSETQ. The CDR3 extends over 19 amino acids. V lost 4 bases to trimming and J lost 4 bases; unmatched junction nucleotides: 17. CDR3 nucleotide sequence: TGCGCCAGCAGCGTAGCGGGCCGGACTAGCGGGTCCCCCCCAGATACGCAGTATTTT. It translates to CASSVAGRTSGSPPDTQYF.

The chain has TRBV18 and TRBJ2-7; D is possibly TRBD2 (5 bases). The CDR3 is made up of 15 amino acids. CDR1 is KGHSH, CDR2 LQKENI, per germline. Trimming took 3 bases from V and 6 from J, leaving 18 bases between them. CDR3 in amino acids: CASSPTIRAGGEQYF. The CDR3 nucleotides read TGTGCCAGCTCACCGACGATCCGGGCAGGAGGCGAGCAGTACTTC.

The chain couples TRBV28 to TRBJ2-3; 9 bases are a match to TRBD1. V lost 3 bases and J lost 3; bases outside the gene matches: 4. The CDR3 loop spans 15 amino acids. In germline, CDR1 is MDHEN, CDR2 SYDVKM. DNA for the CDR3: TGTGCCAGCAGTTTTACTGGACAGGGGACAGATACGCAGTATTTT. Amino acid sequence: CASSFTGQGTDTQYF.

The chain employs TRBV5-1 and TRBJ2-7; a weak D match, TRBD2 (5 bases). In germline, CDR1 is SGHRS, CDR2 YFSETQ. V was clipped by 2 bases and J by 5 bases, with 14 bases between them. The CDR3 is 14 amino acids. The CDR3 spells CASSFPGSDDEQYF. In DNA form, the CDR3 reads TGCGCCAGCAGCTTTCCGGGATCAGACGACGAGCAGTACTTC.

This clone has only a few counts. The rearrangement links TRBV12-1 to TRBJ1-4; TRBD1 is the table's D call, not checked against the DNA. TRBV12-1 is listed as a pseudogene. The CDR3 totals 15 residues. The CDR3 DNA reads TGTGCCAGCAGCTCCCAGGGGAAAAGGAATGAAAAACTGTTTTTT. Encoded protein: CASSSQGKRNEKLFF.

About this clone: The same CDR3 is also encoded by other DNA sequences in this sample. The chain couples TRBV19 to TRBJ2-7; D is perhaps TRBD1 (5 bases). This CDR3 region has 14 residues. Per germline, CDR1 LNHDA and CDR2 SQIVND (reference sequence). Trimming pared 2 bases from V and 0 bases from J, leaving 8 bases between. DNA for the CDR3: TGTGCCAGTAGTATACAGGGTTTCTCCTACGAGCAGTACTTC. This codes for CASSIQGFSYEQYF.

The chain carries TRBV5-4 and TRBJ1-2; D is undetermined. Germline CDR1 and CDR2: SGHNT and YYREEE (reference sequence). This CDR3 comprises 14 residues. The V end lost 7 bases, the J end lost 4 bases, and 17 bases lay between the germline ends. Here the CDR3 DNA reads TGTGCCAGCGGGAAGTCCTCCGGATTCTATGGCTACACCTTC. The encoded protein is CASGKSSGFYGYTF.

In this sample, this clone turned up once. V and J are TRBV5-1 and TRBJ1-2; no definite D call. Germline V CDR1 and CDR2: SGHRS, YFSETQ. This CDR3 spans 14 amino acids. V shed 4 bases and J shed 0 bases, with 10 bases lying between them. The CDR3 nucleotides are TGCGCCAGCAGCCCCGCGGCAGCTAACTATGGCTACACCTTC. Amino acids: CASSPAAANYGYTF.

The CDR3 reads CASSAGDGPYNEQFF. The CDR3 coding sequence is TGTGCCAGCAGTGCGGGTGATGGGCCCTACAATGAGCAGTTCTTC. The rearrangement links TRBV2 to TRBJ2-1; D gene unclear. V was shortened by 4 bases and J by 2 bases, with 12 bases between the two germline ends. The CDR3 length is 15 residues. Germline V gene lookup returns CDR1 SNHLY and CDR2 FYNNEI.

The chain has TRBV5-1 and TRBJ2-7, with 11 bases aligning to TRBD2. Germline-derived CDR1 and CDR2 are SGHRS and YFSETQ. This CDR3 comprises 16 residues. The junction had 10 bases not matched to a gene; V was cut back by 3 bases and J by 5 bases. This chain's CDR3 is CASSSASSGRSNEQYF. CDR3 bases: TGCGCCAGCAGCTCCGCATCTAGCGGGAGGTCGAACGAGCAGTACTTC.

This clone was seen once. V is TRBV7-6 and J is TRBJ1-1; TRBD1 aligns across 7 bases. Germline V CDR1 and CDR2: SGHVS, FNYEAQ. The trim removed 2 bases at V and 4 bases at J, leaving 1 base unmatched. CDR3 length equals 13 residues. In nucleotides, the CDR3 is TGTGCCAGCAGCTTAACAGGGGCCACTGAAGCTTTCTTT. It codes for CASSLTGATEAFF.

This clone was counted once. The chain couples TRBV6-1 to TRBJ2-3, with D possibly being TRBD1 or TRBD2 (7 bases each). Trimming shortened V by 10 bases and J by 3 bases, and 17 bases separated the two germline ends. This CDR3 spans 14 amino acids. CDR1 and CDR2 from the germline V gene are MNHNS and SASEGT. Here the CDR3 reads CATLRGGSTDTQYF. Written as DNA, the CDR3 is TGTGCCACCCTCAGGGGGGGGTCGACAGATACGCAGTATTTT.

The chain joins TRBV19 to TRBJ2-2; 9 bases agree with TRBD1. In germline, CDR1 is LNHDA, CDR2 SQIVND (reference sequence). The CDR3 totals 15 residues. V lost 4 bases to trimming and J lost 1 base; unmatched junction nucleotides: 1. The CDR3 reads CASSKTGGNTGELFF. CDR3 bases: TGTGCCAGTAGTAAGACAGGGGGGAACACCGGGGAGCTGTTTTTT.

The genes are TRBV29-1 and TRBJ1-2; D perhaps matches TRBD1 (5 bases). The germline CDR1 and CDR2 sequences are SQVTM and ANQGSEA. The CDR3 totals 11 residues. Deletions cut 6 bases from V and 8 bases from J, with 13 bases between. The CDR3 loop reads CSVEEGIGYTF. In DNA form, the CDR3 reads TGCAGCGTGGAGGAGGGGATCGGCTACACCTTC.

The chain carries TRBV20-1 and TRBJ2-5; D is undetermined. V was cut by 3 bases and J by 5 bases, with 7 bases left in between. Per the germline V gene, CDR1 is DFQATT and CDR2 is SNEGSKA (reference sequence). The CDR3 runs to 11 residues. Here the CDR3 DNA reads TGCAGTGCTAGCCGACCGGAGACCCAGTACTTC. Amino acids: CSASRPETQYF.

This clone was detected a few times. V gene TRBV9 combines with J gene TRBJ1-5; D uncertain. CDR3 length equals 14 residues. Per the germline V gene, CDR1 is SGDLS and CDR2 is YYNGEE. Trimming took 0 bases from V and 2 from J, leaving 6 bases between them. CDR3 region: CASSVGWGNQPQHF. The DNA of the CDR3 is TGTGCCAGCAGCGTAGGATGGGGCAATCAGCCCCAGCATTTT. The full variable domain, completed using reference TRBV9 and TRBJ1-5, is DSGVTQTPKHLITATGQRVTLRCSPRSGDLSVYWYQQSLDQGLQFLIQYYNGEERAKGNILERFSAQQFPDLHSELNLSSLELGDSALYFCASSVGWGNQPQHFGDGTRLSIL.

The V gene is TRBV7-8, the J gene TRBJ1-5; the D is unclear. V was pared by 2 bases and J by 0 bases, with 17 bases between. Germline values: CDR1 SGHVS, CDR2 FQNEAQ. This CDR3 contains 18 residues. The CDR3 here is CASSLTPGPIVSNQPQHF. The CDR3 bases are TGTGCCAGCAGCTTAACTCCGGGTCCCATTGTTAGCAATCAGCCCCAGCATTTT.